A single sample is the source of the 21 T cell receptor beta chains below, sequenced in a study of spatial heterogeneity in lung cancer. Study outcomes and limitations: Expanded alpha and beta TCR counts within tumors tracked tumor mutation counts.

Described time point: sample taken at primary tumor resection. One entry per CDR3 protein results from TCRdb running MiXCR on the 5' RACE reads. The top ten hold 8% to 9% of the sample, which has some 13,000 distinct CDR3 sequences, roughly 3.4% seen once. Their cognate antigens are unknown. Specimen: lung tumor tissue, collected at surgery. These receptors originate from a male donor with early-stage non-small cell lung cancer.

This clonotype is medium-sized by share. The chain couples TRBV12-5 to TRBJ2-3, with 10 positions matching TRBD2. Germline CDR1 and CDR2: LGHNT and FRNRAP. The CDR3 is made up of 18 amino acids. The V gene end was trimmed by 0 bases and the J gene end by 1 base; junction bases not matched to a gene: 7. The CDR3 here is CASGLVLDGTSGTDTQYF. DNA of the CDR3: TGTGCTAGTGGTTTGGTACTCGACGGGACTAGCGGCACAGATACGCAGTATTTT.

This clonotype was found many times. The rearrangement links TRBV21-1 to TRBJ2-6. TRBV21-1 is listed as a pseudogene. This CDR3 comprises 14 residues. The CDR3 here is CASSKHSGANVLTF. DNA for the CDR3: TGTGCCAGCAGCAAACACTCGGGGGCCAACGTCCTGACTTTC.

The V call is TRBV19, the J call TRBJ2-2, with TRBD1 identical over 10 bases. This CDR3 has 16 residues. Trimming took 5 bases from V and 0 from J; bases not matched to a gene: 3. Looked up from germline, CDR1 is LNHDA and CDR2 is SQIVND (reference sequence). This CDR3 is CASSVGQGANTGELFF. As DNA, the CDR3 is TGTGCCAGTAGTGTCGGACAGGGGGCGAACACCGGGGAGCTGTTTTTT.

Only a few counts were recorded for this clonotype. A read error may explain this, as a much larger clone is one base away. This rearrangement joins TRBV6-2 or TRBV6-3 to TRBJ1-2; D unresolved. CDR1 is MNHEY and CDR2 is SVGEGT in the germline V gene. The CDR3 covers 14 residues. Here the CDR3 DNA reads TGTGCCAGCAGTTCGGGCAGTCGTGTACGTGACTACAACTTC. The encoded protein is CASSSGSRVRDYNF.

Sample share makes this clonotype medium-sized. The J gene is TRBJ2-1, the V gene TRBV6-1; tentatively, D is TRBD1 or TRBD2 (5 bases each). V was clipped by 2 bases and J by 8 bases, with 13 bases between them. Germline V CDR1 and CDR2: MNHNS, SASEGT. The CDR3 sequence is 14 residues long. The CDR3 DNA follows: TGTGCCAGCAGTGAAAGGTCAAGGGGAGATGAGCAGTTCTTC. Translating it yields CASSERSRGDEQFF.

Details on this clonotype: The junction shows a germline mismatch at one end, possibly a read error. The V and J genes are TRBV3-1 and TRBJ1-2; D call uncertain. CDR3 length equals 17 residues. Germline CDR1 and CDR2: LGHDT and YNNKEL (reference sequence). Here the CDR3 DNA reads TGTGCCAGCAGCCAAGACACGGGTGGGGTCATTAACTATGGCTACAACTTC. It translates to CASSQDTGGVINYGYNF. The whole variable domain, filled in from reference TRBV3-1 and TRBJ1-2, reads DTAVSQTPKYLVTQMGNDKSIKCEQNLGHDTMYWYKQDSKKFLKIMFSYNNKELIINETVPNRFSPKSPDKAHLNLHINSLELGDSAVYFCASSQDTGGVINYGYNFGSGTRLTVV.

This clonotype has at least ten counts. The chain carries TRBV5-6 and TRBJ1-2; 7 bases match TRBD1. With 0 bases clipped from V and 2 bases from J, the junction kept 4 bases outside the gene matches. The CDR3 length is 15 residues. Germline CDR1 SGHDT, CDR2 YYEEEE. The CDR3 DNA reads as TGTGCCAGCAGCTTGGGGGACAGCTACAACTATGGCTACACCTTC. This encodes CASSLGDSYNYGYTF.

This clonotype occurred many times. V and J are TRBV20-1 and TRBJ2-7; D gene uncertain. Between the trimmed V and J ends, which lost 0 bases and 1 base, there was a span of 19 bases. CDR1 is DFQATT and CDR2 is SNEGSKA in the germline V gene (reference sequence). The CDR3 runs 17 residues. The CDR3 DNA reads TGCAGTGCTAGAGACACTGGGAAGGGCGCCGATTCCTACGAGCAGTACTTC. It yields the protein CSARDTGKGADSYEQYF.

This clonotype was counted at least ten times. J is TRBJ2-1 and V is TRBV3-1; 8 bases are a match to TRBD1. CDR3 length: 15 residues. V was clipped by 4 bases and J by 8 bases; unmatched bases: 10. CDR1 is LGHDT, CDR2 YNNKEL, per germline (reference sequence). The CDR3 nucleotides read TGTGCCAGCAGCCCCTGGACAGGGAAGCGGGATGAGCAGTTCTTC. It specifies CASSPWTGKRDEQFF.

The chain joins TRBV5-6 to TRBJ2-7, with D perhaps TRBD2 (6 bases). From germline, CDR1 is SGHDT and CDR2 YYEEEE. The CDR3 sequence is 15 residues long. The CDR3 sequence is CDSSRGGRDAYEQYV. CDR3 bases: TGTGACAGCAGCCGCGGAGGGCGAGACGCCTACGAGCAGTACGTC.

This clonotype turned up a few times. The V call is TRBV20-1, the J call TRBJ2-3; D could derive from TRBD1 or TRBD2 (7 bases each). The CDR3 extends over 16 amino acids. Germline lookup yields CDR1 DFQATT and CDR2 SNEGSKA (reference sequence). The V and J ends lost 6 bases and 4 bases respectively, with 23 bases between them. The CDR3 region has the DNA TGCAGTGCCCTCGGCAGGGGGGGGGGCCGGGCAGATACGCAGTATTTT. Translated: CSALGRGGGRADTQYF.

A note on this clonotype: A much more abundant neighbour one base away suggests this may be a read error. The chain links TRBV29-1 to TRBJ1-3; D not certain. This CDR3 comprises 12 residues. Germline V lookup: CDR1 SQVTM, CDR2 ANQGSEA. The CDR3 sequence is CSVKEPDGIIYF. The CDR3 coding sequence is TGCAGCGTTAAAGAACCGGACGGGATCATATATTTT.

This clonotype occurred many times. J is TRBJ1-1 and V is TRBV7-9, with 7 bases aligning to TRBD1. This CDR3 region has 16 residues. Unmatched junction bases numbered 7, after V lost 2 bases and J lost 1 base. Germline V CDR1 and CDR2: SEHNR, FQNEAQ (reference sequence). The CDR3 protein is CASSLSTGVWNTEAFF. The DNA of the CDR3 is TGTGCCAGCAGCTTATCAACAGGGGTATGGAACACTGAAGCTTTCTTT.

This clonotype was recorded a few times. The chain recombines TRBV5-8 with TRBJ2-2, with a weak D call TRBD1 (5 bases). From germline, CDR1 is SGHTS and CDR2 YDEGEE. V lost 6 bases and J lost 2, with 8 bases in between. The CDR3 is 13 amino acids. CDR3 amino acids: CASNTGNTGELFF. The CDR3 bases are TGTGCCAGCAACACAGGTAACACCGGGGAGCTGTTTTTT.

This clonotype was observed at least ten times. V and J are TRBV30 and TRBJ2-7; TRBD1 matches at 10 bases. V lost 2 bases to trimming and J lost 4 bases; unmatched junction nucleotides: 5. Germline values: CDR1 GTSNPN, CDR2 SVGIG (reference sequence). The CDR3 sequence is 14 residues long. The CDR3 loop is CAWSRDRGRYEQYF. In DNA, the CDR3 is TGTGCCTGGAGTCGCGACAGGGGGCGGTACGAGCAGTACTTC.

The chain combines TRBV6-2 or TRBV6-3 with TRBJ2-1, with TRBD1 matching 10 bases. Losses at the gene ends were 6 bases for V and 4 bases for J; bases not matched to a gene: 9. The CDR3 is 16 amino acids. Germline values: CDR1 MNHEY, CDR2 SVGEGT. This CDR3 is CASRPVPGQGYNEQFF. In DNA, the CDR3 is TGTGCCAGCAGACCGGTCCCGGGACAGGGGTACAATGAGCAGTTCTTC.

This clonotype is deemed medium-sized (0.01 to 0.1%). This chain connects TRBV20-1 to TRBJ2-3; D is unclear. Looked up from germline, CDR1 is DFQATT and CDR2 is SNEGSKA (reference sequence). The CDR3 loop spans 14 amino acids. The V gene lost 3 bases and the J gene lost 4 bases, with 14 bases spanning the gap. The CDR3, as DNA: TGCAGTGCTAGTCCCGCAATAAGCGCAGATACGCAGTATTTT. This encodes CSASPAISADTQYF.

A remark on this clonotype: Since a much larger clone is just one base distant, this may be a read error. The chain joins TRBV20-1 to TRBJ2-3; TRBD2 matches at 10 bases. After removal of 2 bases from V and 1 base from J, the junction contained 6 bases not matched to a gene. The germline V gene encodes CDR1 DFQATT and CDR2 SNEGSKA (reference sequence). The CDR3 length is 16 residues. The CDR3 DNA is TGCAGTGCTAGACCGGGACTAGCGAGATGCACAGATACGCAGTATTTT. Its translation is CSARPGLARCTDTQYF.

This clonotype was counted at least ten times. This sequence joins TRBV7-2 and TRBJ2-3, with D maybe TRBD2 (5 bases). Germline CDR1 is SGHTA and CDR2 is FQGNSA. The ends were cut back, 3 bases at V and 13 bases at J, with 14 bases in the middle. CDR3 length equals 12 residues. CDR3 residues: CASSFPGIKEYF. In DNA, the CDR3 is TGTGCCAGCAGCTTCCCCGGGATAAAGGAGTATTTT.

This clonotype has at least ten counts. This chain uses TRBV12-5 with TRBJ2-6; D call uncertain. CDR1 is LGHNT and CDR2 is FRNRAP in the germline V gene. The CDR3 contains 14 residues. Trimming took 4 bases from V and 4 from J, leaving 8 bases between them. CDR3: CASGSEMGANVLTF. CDR3 nucleotides: TGTGCTAGTGGTTCAGAGATGGGGGCCAACGTCCTGACTTTC.

CDR3 nucleotide sequence: TGTGCCAGCTCACCAATGGATATCACAGATACGCAGTATTTT. Encoded protein: CASSPMDITDTQYF. J is TRBJ2-3 and V is TRBV18; D not certain. The CDR3 is made up of 14 amino acids. Per germline, CDR1 KGHSH and CDR2 LQKENI. V was clipped by 2 bases and J by 2 bases, with 8 bases between them.